Shown below are 4 T cell receptor beta chains from a single sample sequenced in a study of neurological immune-mediated disorders. TCRdb re-called the 5' RACE reads with MiXCR, one entry per CDR3 protein. Here the sample spans 60,000 to 75,000 distinct CDR3 sequences, more than 7.5% being singletons. Documented time point: longitudinal time-point 2. Material: PBMCs. Receptor source: a man younger than 40 in good health.

This clonotype came up many times. The V call is TRBV29-1, the J call TRBJ2-7, with D unclear. This CDR3 is built from 11 residues. Germline lookup yields CDR1 SQVTM and CDR2 ANQGSEA. Deletions cut 7 bases from V and 2 bases from J, with 9 bases between. For the CDR3, the DNA is TGCAGCGCTAGATTCACCTACGAGCAGTACTTC. It encodes CSARFTYEQYF.

In this sample, this clonotype turned up many times. V usage is TRBV6-2 or TRBV6-3 and J usage is TRBJ1-5; D ambiguous. Germline V gene data show CDR1 as MNHEY and CDR2 as SVGEGT. There are 14 residues in the CDR3. Between the trimmed V and J ends, which lost 5 bases and 0 bases, there was a span of 8 bases. The CDR3 DNA sequence: TGTGCCAGCAGTCAATGGGATAGCAATCAGCCCCAGCATTTT. Amino acids: CASSQWDSNQPQHF.

This clonotype was counted at least ten times. V gene TRBV12-3 or TRBV12-4 combines with J gene TRBJ2-2; 7 bases line up with TRBD1. Germline trimming cut 1 base from V and 4 bases from J; bases unmatched to any gene: 6. The length of the CDR3 is 16 residues. CDR3 loop: CASSLGGGVITGELFF. DNA for the CDR3: TGTGCCAGCAGTTTAGGAGGGGGCGTAATCACCGGGGAGCTGTTTTTT.

This clonotype has more than one count but fewer than ten. The gene calls are TRBV20-1 and TRBJ1-3; possibly TRBD1 for D (5 bases). Germline V gene sequence: CDR1 DFQATT, CDR2 SNEGSKA (reference sequence). There are 14 residues in the CDR3. V was pared by 5 bases and J by 0 bases, with 11 bases between. The chain's CDR3 is CSAYVGGSGNTIYF. CDR3 DNA: TGCAGTGCTTACGTCGGGGGCTCTGGAAACACCATATATTTT.